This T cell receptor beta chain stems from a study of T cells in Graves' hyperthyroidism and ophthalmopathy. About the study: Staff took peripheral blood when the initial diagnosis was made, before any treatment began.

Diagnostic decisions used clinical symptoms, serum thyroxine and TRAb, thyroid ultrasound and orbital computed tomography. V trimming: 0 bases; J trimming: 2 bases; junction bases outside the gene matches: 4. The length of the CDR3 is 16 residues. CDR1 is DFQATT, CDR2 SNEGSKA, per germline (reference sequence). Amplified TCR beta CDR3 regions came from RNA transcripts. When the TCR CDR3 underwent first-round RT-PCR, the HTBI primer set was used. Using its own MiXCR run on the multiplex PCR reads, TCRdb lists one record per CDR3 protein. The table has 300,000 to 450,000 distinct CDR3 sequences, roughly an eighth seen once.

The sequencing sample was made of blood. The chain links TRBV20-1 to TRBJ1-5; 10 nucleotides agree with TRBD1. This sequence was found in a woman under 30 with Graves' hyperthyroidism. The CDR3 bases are TGCAGTGCTAGAGATCGGGACAGGGGCGGCAATCAGCCCCAGCATTTT. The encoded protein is CSARDRDRGGNQPQHF.